This is a list of T cell receptor beta chains from one sample in a study of shared clonotypes between healthy human individuals. Generated by immunoSEQ multiplex PCR, the TCRdb table keeps only in-frame clones and is missing some. Of over 1.5 million clones listed, around 98% are singletons. Specimen: naive CD4+ T cells sorted from blood. The receptors stem from a man aged 25 to 40 in good health. The CDR3 runs from the conserved cysteine through the conserved F or W. Each record gives: CDR3 length, V gene, J gene, CDR3 protein.

12	TRBV28	TRBJ2-1	CASSTGQNEQFF
12	TRBV6-6	TRBJ2-5	CASSYAQETQYF
16	TRBV9	TRBJ2-7	CASSVVSRDTTYEQYF
13	TRBV28	TRBJ1-2	CATKRTFNYGYTF
14	TRBV28	TRBJ2-3	CASSSGQMTDTQYF
14	TRBV7-6	TRBJ1-2	CASSKMGEGYGYTF
18	TRBV18	TRBJ2-2	CASSPIQGANVKTGELFF
18	TRBV5-5	TRBJ2-1	CASSLDGRGQGSYNEQFF
17	TRBV7-9	TRBJ2-3	CASSLARSSGRSDTQYF
15	TRBV19	TRBJ2-1	CASSIRGLTNNEQFF
13	TRBV14	TRBJ2-5	CASTGELGETQYF
15	TRBV5-6	TRBJ2-3	CASSFSSGRTDTQYF
14	TRBV10-3	TRBJ2-7	CAISDDLARREQYF
14	TRBV7-9	TRBJ2-7	CASSPSGGGYEQYF
12	TRBV5-4	TRBJ1-5	CASSLDGWPQHF
15	TRBV19	TRBJ2-7	CASSIAGQIFYEQYF
13	TRBV28	TRBJ2-3	CASSLVQPDTQYF
16	TRBV27	TRBJ2-4	CASSPDYALAKNIQYF
16	TRBV5-4	TRBJ2-3	CASSFGTSGISDTQYF
18	TRBV9	TRBJ2-6	CASSRSDLGAPGANVLTF
15	TRBV18	TRBJ1-1	CASSPGTAGGTEAFF
15	TRBV18	TRBJ2-2	CASSPNGPGTGELFF
12	TRBV7-8	TRBJ2-1	CASSLYGAEQFF
15	TRBV6-5	TRBJ1-3	CASSPGTSYEFTIYF
14	TRBV6-6	TRBJ2-7	CASSYIGGTNEQYF
14	TRBV9	TRBJ2-1	CASSVIAGEGEQFF
13	TRBV29-1	TRBJ2-3	CSVEAGSADTQYF
15	TRBV5-1	TRBJ1-1	CASSLTGGVNTEAFF
13	TRBV6-1	TRBJ2-7	CASSGLAGYEQYF
16	TRBV25-1	TRBJ2-2	CASKSPGTSGIGELFF
12	TRBV11-3	TRBJ2-1	CASSRRVGEQFF
15	TRBV6-1	TRBJ2-3	CASSADRGRTDTQYF
13	TRBV7-6	TRBJ2-1	CASRASGSHEQFF
14	TRBV5-5	TRBJ1-1	CASRMELASPEAFF
13	TRBV11-3	TRBJ1-1	CASSLDGGGGAFF
16	TRBV19	TRBJ1-2	CASTYTAGGFDYGYTF
14	TRBV5-1	TRBJ2-1	CASSLDGLANEQFF
13	TRBV5-4	TRBJ1-1	CASSQRMNTEAFF
14	TRBV7-9	TRBJ1-1	CASSPYRGRGEAFF
12	TRBV5-6	TRBJ2-2	CASSFWSGELFF
13	TRBV7-9	TRBJ2-7	CATGVAGGYEQYF
13	TRBV28	TRBJ2-5	CASSLGRQETQYF
15	TRBV28	TRBJ1-2	CASIQGGPTNYGYTF
17	TRBV10-3	TRBJ2-7	CAISESFWDREGYEQYF
15	TRBV28	TRBJ2-7	CASTSGRTFRYEQYF
17	TRBV4-1	TRBJ2-2	CASSHDWGPSRTGELFF